This record concerns one T cell receptor beta chain sequence. As yet, its antigen is unknown. This specimen belongs to a study of cytomegalovirus exposure and HLA in healthy donors. Study-wide points: The later analysis indicated that the majority of CMV-associated TCR beta chains appeared HLA-restricted. For presence/absence analyses, sequencing depth was assumed to be roughly uniform across donors.

The PCR used 60 Vbeta and 13 Jbeta primers. Clones were sequenced by immunoSEQ multiplex PCR, and TCRdb holds only the in-frame ones, with some missing. The table lists 110,000 or so clones, around 77% of them singletons. The origin of this receptor is a man aged 45-60 years in good health and CMV-seropositive. Sequencing was performed on PBMCs.

The CDR3 spells CASSPRTGGNQPQHF. Written as DNA, the CDR3 is TGTGCCAGCAGTCCGCGGACAGGGGGTAATCAGCCCCAGCATTTT. This chain links TRBV28 with TRBJ1-5; 10 bases map to TRBD1. This CDR3 region has 15 residues. The trim removed 5 bases at V and 4 bases at J, leaving 5 bases unmatched. Germline V gene sequence: CDR1 MDHEN, CDR2 SYDVKM. Together with reference TRBV28 and TRBJ1-5, the CDR3 gives the full variable domain: DVKVTQSSRYLVKRTGEKVFLECVQDMDHENMFWYRQDPGLGLRLIYFSYDVKMKEKGDIPEGYSVSREKKERFSLILESASTNQTSMYLCASSPRTGGNQPQHFGDGTRLSIL.